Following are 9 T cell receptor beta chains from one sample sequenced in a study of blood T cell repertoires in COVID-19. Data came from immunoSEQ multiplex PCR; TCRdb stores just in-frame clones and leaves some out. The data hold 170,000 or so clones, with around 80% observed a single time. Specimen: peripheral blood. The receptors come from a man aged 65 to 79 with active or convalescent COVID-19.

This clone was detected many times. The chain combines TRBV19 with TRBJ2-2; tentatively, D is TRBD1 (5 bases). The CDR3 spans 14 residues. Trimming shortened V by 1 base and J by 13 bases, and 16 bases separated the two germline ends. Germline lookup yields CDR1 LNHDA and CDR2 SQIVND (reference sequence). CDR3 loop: CASSIAVGAKGLFF. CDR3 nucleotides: TGTGCCAGTAGTATAGCGGTTGGGGCCAAAGGGCTGTTTTTT.

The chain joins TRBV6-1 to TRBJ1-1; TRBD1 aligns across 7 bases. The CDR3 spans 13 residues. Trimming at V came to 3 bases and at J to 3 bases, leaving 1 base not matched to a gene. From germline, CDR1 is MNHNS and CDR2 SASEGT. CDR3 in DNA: TGTGCCAGCAGTGATCAGGGGGACACTGAAGCTTTCTTT. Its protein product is CASSDQGDTEAFF.

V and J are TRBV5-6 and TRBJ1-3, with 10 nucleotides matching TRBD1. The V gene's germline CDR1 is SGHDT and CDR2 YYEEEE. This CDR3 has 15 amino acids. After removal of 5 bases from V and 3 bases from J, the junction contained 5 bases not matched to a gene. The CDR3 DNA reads TGTGCCAGCAGTACAGGACAGGGGGTTGGAAACACCATATATTTT. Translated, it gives CASSTGQGVGNTIYF.

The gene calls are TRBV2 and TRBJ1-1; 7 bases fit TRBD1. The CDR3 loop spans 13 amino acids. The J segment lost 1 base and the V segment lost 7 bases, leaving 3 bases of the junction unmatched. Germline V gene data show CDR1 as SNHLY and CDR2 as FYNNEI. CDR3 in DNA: TGTGCCAGCACGGGACAGCAGAACACTGAAGCTTTCTTT. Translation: CASTGQQNTEAFF.

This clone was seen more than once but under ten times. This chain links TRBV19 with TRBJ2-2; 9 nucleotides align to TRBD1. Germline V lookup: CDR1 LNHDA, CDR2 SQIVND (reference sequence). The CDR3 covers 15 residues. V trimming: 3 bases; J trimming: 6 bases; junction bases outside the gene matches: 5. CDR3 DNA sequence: TGTGCCAGTAGTATGCGGGACAGGGTGCCCGGGGAGCTGTTTTTT. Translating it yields CASSMRDRVPGELFF.

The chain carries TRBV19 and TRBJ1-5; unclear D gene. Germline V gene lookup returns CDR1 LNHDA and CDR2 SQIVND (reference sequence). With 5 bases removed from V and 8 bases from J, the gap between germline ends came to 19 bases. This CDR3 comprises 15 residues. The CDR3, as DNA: TGTGCCAGTAGTCCGGAACGGGAAATCCCTGAGCCCCAGCATTTT. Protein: CASSPEREIPEPQHF.

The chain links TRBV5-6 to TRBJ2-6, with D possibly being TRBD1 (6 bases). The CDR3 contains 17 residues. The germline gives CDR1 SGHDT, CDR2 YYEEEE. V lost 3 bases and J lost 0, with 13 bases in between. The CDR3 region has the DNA TGTGCCAGCAGCTCCTATGAACAGGGCTCTGGGGCCAACGTCCTGACTTTC. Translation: CASSSYEQGSGANVLTF.

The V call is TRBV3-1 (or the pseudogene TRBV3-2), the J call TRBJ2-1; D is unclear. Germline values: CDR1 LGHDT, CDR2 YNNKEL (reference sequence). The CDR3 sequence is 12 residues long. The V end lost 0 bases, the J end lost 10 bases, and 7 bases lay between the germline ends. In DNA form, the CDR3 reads TGTGCCAGCAGCCAAGATCTAAACGAGCAGTTCTTC. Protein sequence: CASSQDLNEQFF.

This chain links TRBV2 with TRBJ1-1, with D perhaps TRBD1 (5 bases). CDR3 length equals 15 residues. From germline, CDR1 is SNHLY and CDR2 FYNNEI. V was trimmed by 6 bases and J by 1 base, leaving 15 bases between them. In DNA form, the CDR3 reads TGTGCCAGCAGAAATGCGGGACTCCCGAACACTGAAGCTTTCTTT. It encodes CASRNAGLPNTEAFF.